The entry that follows covers one T cell receptor (beta chain) sequence. Its matching antigen is unknown. Each donor's status was that of a healthy bone marrow donor. The entry originates in a study of cytomegalovirus exposure and HLA in healthy donors. Study-wide background: In a previous analysis, 117 million unique TCR beta sequences were found from approximately 180 million T cells. Study-level results: The authors later linked a missense DCLRE1C variant to TCR beta V- and J-gene trimming. It was shown in a later analysis that HLA-associated TCR beta chains were more clonally expanded than other, equally common chains.

CDR1 and CDR2 from the germline V gene are MNHEY and SVGAGI. The CDR3 covers 15 residues. Trimming took off 5 bases at V and 3 bases at J, with 17 bases between the two ends. Primers for the PCR totalled 60 Vbeta and 13 Jbeta. Sequencing used immunoSEQ multiplex PCR; TCRdb keeps in-frame clones, though not all of them. The sample consists of approximately 150,000 clones, 71% of them appearing once. The sequencing sample was made of PBMCs. The receptor comes from a woman aged 25 to 39 in good health and CMV-seronegative. J is TRBJ2-7 and V is TRBV6-5; perhaps TRBD1 as D (6 bases). The CDR3 here is CASSLDSDQYYEQYF. CDR3 DNA: TGTGCCAGCAGTCTGGACAGTGACCAATACTACGAGCAGTACTTC.